This note documents a single T cell receptor (beta chain) sequence. The antigen remains undetermined. The authors produced TCR alpha and TCR beta cDNA libraries with sample barcodes and UMIs by 5'RACE using constant-segment primers. Each CDR3 protein gets one entry after TCRdb re-called the 5' RACE reads with MiXCR. The data hold 350,000 to 500,000 distinct CDR3 sequences, with 20% to 30% observed a single time. These data come from a study of T-cell memory formation after mild COVID-19. The CDR3 contains 16 residues. With 4 bases clipped from V and 3 bases from J, the junction kept 9 bases outside the gene matches. Germline loops: CDR1 MNHEY, CDR2 SVGAGI. General study results and limits: Researchers report contracting CD4+ clones mostly in CM and EM, with CD8+ clones in EMRA. Confirmation was lacking for SARS-CoV-2 specificity of second-wave clones that peaked on day 37.

The specimen sequenced was PBMCs or a T cell subset sorted from them (not recorded which). The chain links TRBV6-5 to TRBJ2-7, with TRBD1 identical over 10 bases. This TCR was recovered from an adult woman who had mild COVID-19 (a few samples of this study predate the infection). Cell type and time point are not known. The CDR3 coding sequence is TGTGCCAGCAGTTGGACGGGGACAGGGGTTGGCTACGAGCAGTACTTC. Translated: CASSWTGTGVGYEQYF.